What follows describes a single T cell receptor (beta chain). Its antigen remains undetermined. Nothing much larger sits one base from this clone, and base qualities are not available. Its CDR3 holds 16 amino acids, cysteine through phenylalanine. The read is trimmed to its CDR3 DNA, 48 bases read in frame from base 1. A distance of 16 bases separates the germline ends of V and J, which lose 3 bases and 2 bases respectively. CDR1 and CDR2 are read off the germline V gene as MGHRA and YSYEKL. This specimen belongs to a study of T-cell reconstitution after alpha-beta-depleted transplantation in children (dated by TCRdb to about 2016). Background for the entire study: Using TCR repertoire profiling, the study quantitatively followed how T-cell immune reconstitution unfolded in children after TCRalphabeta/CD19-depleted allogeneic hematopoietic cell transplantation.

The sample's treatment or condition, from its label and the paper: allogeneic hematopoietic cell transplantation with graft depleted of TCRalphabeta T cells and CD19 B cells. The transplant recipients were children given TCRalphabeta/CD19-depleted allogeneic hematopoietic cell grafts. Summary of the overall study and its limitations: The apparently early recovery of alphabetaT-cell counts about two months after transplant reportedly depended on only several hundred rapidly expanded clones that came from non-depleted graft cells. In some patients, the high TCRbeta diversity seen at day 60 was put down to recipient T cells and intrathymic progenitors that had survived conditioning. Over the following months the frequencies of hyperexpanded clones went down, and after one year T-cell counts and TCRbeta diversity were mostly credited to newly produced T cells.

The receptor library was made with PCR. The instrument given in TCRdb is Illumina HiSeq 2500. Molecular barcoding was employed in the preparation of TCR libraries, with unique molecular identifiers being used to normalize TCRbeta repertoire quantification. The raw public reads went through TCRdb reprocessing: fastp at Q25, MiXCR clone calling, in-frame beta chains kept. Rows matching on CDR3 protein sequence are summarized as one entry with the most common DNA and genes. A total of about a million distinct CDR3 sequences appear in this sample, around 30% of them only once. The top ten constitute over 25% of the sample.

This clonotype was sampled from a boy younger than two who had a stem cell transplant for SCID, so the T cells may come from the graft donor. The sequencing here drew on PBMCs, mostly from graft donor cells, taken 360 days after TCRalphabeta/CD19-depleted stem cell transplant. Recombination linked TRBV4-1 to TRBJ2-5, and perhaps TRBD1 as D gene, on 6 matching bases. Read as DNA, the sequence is TGCGCCAGCAGCCATGGAACGGGACACCGACAAGAGACCCAGTACTTC. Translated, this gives CASSHGTGHRQETQYF.